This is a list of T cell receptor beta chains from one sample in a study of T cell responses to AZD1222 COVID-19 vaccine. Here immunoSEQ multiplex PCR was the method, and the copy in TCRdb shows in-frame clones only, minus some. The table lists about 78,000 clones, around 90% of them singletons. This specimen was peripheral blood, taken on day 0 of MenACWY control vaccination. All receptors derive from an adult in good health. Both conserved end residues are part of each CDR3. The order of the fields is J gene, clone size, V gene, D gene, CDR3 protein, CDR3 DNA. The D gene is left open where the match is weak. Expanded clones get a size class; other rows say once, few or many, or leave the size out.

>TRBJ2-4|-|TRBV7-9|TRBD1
CASSPDRGRALSKNIQYF
TGTGCCAGCAGCCCTGACAGGGGGCGGGCGTTGTCCAAAAACATTCAGTACTTC
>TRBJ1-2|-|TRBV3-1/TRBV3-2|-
CASSQEGEWTDLNYGYTF
TGTGCCAGCAGCCAAGAGGGCGAGTGGACAGATCTTAACTATGGCTACACCTTC
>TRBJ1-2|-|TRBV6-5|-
CASSYSFIGNYGYTF
TGTGCCAGCAGTTACTCGTTTATAGGAAACTATGGCTACACCTTC
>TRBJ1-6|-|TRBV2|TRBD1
CASSPGQGGHNSPLHF
TGTGCCAGCAGCCCCGGACAGGGTGGTCATAATTCACCCCTCCACTTT
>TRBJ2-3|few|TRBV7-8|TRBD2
CASSSGGGDTQYF
TGTGCCAGCAGCTCCGGGGGGGGAGATACGCAGTATTTT
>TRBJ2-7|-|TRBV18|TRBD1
CASSDRGIGAYEQYF
TGTGCCAGTTCGGACAGGGGAATAGGGGCCTACGAGCAGTACTTC
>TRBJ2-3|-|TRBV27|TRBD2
CASSRRLAGGGRTDTQYF
TGTGCCAGCAGTCGACGACTAGCGGGGGGAGGAAGGACAGATACGCAGTATTTT
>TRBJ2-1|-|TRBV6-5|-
CASRSDYSSYNEQFF
TGTGCCAGCAGATCCGACTATAGCTCCTACAATGAGCAGTTCTTC
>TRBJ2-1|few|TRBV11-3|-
CASSPGSEQFF
TGTGCCAGCAGCCCCGGTTCTGAGCAGTTCTTC
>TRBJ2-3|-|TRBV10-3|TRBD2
CAISESGLAGVSDTQYF
TGTGCCATCAGTGAGTCGGGACTAGCGGGGGTGTCAGATACGCAGTATTTT
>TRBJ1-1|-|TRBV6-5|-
CASSYSGLNTEAFF
TGTGCCAGCAGTTACTCAGGGCTGAACACTGAAGCTTTCTTT
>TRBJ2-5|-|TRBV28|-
CASSLSRLSSQYF
TGTGCCAGCAGTTTATCTCGGCTCTCCAGCCAGTACTTC
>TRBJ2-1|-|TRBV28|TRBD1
CASKNRDSSYNEQFF
TGTGCCAGCAAGAACAGGGACAGCTCCTACAATGAGCAGTTCTTC
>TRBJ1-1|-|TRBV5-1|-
CASSPKLSTEAFF
TGCGCCAGCAGCCCCAAGTTGAGCACTGAAGCTTTCTTT
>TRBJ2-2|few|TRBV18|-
CASSPPPGSGELFF
TGTGCCAGCTCACCACCTCCAGGGAGCGGGGAGCTGTTTTTT
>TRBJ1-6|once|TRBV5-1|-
CASSLGQGKDSPLHF
TGCGCCAGCAGCTTGGGCCAGGGGAAAGATTCACCCCTCCACTTT
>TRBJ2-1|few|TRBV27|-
CASSFGGLEFF
TGTGCCAGCAGTTTTGGGGGTTTGGAGTTCTTC
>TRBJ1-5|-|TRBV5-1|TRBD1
CASSLSGTGDQPQHF
TGCGCCAGCAGCTTGTCCGGGACAGGGGATCAGCCCCAGCATTTT
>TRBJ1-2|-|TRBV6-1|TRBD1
CASSEDGAGGFIGYTF
TGTGCCAGCAGTGAAGATGGGGCAGGGGGATTTATCGGCTACACCTTC
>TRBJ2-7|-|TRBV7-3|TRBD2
CASSLSGGYEQYF
TGTGCCAGCAGCTTAAGCGGGGGGTACGAGCAGTACTTC
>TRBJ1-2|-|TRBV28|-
CASSFTIYGYTF
TGTGCCAGCAGTTTCACTATCTATGGCTACACCTTC
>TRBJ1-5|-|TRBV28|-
CASLSNPYQPQHF
TGTGCCAGCTTGTCTAACCCCTATCAGCCCCAGCATTTT
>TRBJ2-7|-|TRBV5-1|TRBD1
CASSSQGAEQYF
TGCGCCAGCAGCTCGCAGGGGGCCGAGCAGTACTTC
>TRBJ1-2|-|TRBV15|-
CATSPGKERNYGYTF
TGTGCCACTTCCCCGGGAAAGGAGAGAAACTATGGCTACACCTTC
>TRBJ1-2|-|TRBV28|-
CASSLGVIAGYTF
TGTGCCAGCAGTTTGGGGGTGATAGCTGGCTACACCTTC
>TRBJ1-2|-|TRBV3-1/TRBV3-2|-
CASSQEDRTPNQF
TGTGCCAGCAGCCAAGAGGATCGCACCCCTAACCAATTC
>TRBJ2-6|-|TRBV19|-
CASSIRLGTGANVLTF
TGTGCCAGTAGTATTAGGCTGGGGACTGGGGCCAACGTCCTGACTTTC
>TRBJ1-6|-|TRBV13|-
CASSSEQNSPLHF
TGTGCCAGCAGCTCCGAACAGAATTCACCCCTCCACTTT
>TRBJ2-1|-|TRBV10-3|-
CAISDPGTRYNEQFF
TGTGCCATCAGTGACCCCGGGACCCGATACAATGAGCAGTTCTTC
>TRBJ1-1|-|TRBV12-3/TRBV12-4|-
CATQGTEAFF
TGTGCCACCCAGGGTACTGAAGCTTTCTTT
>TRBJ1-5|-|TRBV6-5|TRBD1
CASSNVRGPQPQHF
TGTGCCAGCAGTAACGTAAGGGGGCCTCAGCCCCAGCATTTT
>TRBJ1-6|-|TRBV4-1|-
CASSQDITGGSPLHF
TGCGCCAGCAGCCAAGATATTACGGGGGGATCACCCCTCCACTTT
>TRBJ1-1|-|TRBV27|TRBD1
CASSLSIGQGTEAFF
TGTGCCAGCAGTTTATCAATCGGACAGGGCACTGAAGCTTTCTTT
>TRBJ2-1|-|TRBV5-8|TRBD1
CASSLEGTVNNEQFF
TGTGCCAGCAGCTTGGAGGGGACAGTGAACAATGAGCAGTTCTTC
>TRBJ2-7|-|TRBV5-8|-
CASSQRTLTYEQYF
TGTGCCAGCAGCCAGAGGACACTTACCTACGAGCAGTACTTC
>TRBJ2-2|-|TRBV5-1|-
CASSLAGGAGTGELFF
TGCGCCAGCAGCTTGGCCGGCGGGGCCGGCACCGGGGAGCTGTTTTTT
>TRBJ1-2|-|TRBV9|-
CASAPRTPEYGYTF
TGTGCCAGCGCTCCAAGAACCCCCGAGTATGGCTACACCTTC